The following is a T cell receptor (beta chain) sequence with its context. This sample is part of a study of cytomegalovirus exposure and HLA in healthy donors. Study-level information: Inside one of the first data releases sat 80 million to 95 million unique TCRs taken from HLA-typed donors.

PCR used 60 Vbeta primers and 13 Jbeta primers. The method was immunoSEQ multiplex PCR; TCRdb's version includes in-frame clones alone and lacks a portion of them. Of over 100,000 clones in the sample, more than 75% were seen once. With 0 bases clipped from V and 7 bases from J, the junction kept 8 bases outside the gene matches. The CDR3 runs 16 residues. Germline lookup yields CDR1 SGHTA and CDR2 FQGNSA. Material: PBMCs. The J gene is TRBJ2-5, the V gene TRBV7-2; 10 nucleotides align to TRBD2. This sequence was found in a female donor in good health and CMV-seronegative. CDR3 residues: CASSLALAGAGVTQYF. The CDR3 DNA sequence: TGTGCCAGCAGCTTAGCCCTAGCGGGAGCCGGGGTGACCCAGTACTTC. The full variable domain, in which reference TRBV7-2 and TRBJ2-5 provide the parts outside the CDR3, is GAGVSQSPSNKVTEKGKDVELRCDPISGHTALYWYRQSLGQGLEFLIYFQGNSAPDKSGLPSDRFSAERTGGSVSTLTIQRTQQEDSAVYLCASSLALAGAGVTQYFGPGTRLLVL.